The clone carrying this TCR beta chain has only a few counts. TCRdb re-derived calls from the 5' RACE reads in MiXCR, one entry per CDR3 protein. The profile shows 580,000 or so distinct CDR3 sequences, about 18% of them singletons. These data come from a study of T-cell memory formation after mild COVID-19. The wider study: TCR clusters showed largely donor specificity.

Germline V gives CDR1 SGHRS, CDR2 YFSETQ. V was shortened by 4 bases and J by 6 bases, with 16 bases between the two germline ends. The CDR3 has 14 amino acids. The chain uses TRBV5-1 and TRBJ1-2; D is unresolved. Sequencing used PBMCs or a T cell subset sorted from them (not recorded which). This receptor was identified in an adult woman who had mild COVID-19 (a few samples of this study predate the infection). Cell type and time point are not known. CDR3 protein: CASSTGITADGYTF. The CDR3 nucleotides are TGCGCCAGCAGCACCGGTATAACAGCGGATGGCTACACCTTC.